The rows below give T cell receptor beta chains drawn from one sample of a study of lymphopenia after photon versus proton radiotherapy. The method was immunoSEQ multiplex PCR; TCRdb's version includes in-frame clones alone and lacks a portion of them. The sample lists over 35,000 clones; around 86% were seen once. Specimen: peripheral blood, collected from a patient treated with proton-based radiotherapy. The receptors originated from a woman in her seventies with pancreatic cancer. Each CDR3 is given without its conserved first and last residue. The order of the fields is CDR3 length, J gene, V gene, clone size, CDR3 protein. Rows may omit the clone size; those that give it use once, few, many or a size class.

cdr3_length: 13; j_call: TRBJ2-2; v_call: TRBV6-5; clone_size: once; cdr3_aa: ATLKGEYGTGELF
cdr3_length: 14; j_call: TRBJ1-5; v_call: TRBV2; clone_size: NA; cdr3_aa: ASSGQGSGSNQPQH
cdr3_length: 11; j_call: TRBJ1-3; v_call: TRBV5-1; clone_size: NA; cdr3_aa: ASSLTGGNTIY
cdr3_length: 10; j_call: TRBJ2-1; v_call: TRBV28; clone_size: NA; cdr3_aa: CAGQVNNEQF
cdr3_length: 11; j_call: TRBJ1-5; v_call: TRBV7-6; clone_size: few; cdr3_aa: ASSRGRNQPQH
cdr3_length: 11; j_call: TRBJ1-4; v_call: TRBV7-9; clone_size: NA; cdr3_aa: ASSEQRSGKLF
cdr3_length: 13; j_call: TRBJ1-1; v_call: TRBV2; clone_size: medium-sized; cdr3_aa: ASRYEGTLNTEAF
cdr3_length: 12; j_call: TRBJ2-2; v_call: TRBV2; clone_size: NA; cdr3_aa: ASSRGVDTGELF
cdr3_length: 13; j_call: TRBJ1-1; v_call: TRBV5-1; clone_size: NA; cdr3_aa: ASSLSTGGGTEAF
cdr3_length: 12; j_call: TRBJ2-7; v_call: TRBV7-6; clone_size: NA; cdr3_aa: ASSSNTGGYEQY
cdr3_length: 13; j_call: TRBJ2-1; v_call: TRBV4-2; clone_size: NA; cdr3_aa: ASSQLGLLYNEQF
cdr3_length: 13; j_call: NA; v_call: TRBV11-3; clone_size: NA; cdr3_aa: ASSPIAGGFHEQY
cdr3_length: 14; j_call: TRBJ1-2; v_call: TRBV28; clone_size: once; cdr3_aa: ASSRTWSGTGVGYT
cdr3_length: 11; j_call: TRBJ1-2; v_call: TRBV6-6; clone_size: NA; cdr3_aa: ASSYSGTDGYT
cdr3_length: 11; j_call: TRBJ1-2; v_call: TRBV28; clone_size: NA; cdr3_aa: ASSSPGGYGYT
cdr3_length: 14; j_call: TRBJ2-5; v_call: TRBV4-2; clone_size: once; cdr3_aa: ASSSRTSGGGETQY
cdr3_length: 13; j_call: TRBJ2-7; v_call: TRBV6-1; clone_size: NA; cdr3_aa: ASSPRTGGDYEQY
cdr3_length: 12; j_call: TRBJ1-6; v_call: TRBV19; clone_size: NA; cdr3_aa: ASSRTGPNSPLH
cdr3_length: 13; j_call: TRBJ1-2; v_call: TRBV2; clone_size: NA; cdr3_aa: ASSEFEGGVYGYT
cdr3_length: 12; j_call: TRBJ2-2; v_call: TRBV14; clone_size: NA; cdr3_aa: ASSRQDNTGELF
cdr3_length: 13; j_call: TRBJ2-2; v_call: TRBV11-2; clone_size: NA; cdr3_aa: ASSFVGTNTGELF
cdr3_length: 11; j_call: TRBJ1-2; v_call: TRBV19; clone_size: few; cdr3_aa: ASSPGRVLGYT
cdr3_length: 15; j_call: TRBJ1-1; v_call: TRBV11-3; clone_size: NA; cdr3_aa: ASSFFGAGKMNTEAF
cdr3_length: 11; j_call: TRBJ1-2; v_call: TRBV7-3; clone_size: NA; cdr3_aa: ASGKGGAGGYT
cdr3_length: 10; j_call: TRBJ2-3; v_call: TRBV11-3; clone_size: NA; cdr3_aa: ASSSSLNTQY
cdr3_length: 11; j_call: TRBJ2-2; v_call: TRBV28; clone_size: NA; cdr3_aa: ASSYRGAGELF
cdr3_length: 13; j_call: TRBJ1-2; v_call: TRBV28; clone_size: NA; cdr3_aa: ASSLWGATGNGYT
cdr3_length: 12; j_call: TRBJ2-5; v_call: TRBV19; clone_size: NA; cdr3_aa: ASSFSHTQETQY
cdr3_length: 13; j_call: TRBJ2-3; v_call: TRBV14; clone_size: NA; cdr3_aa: ASSQLGLSTDTQY
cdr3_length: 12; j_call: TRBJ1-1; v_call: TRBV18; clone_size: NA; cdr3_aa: ASSPPSLNTEAF
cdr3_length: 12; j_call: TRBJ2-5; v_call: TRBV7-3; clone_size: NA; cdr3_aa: ASSYEGRPETQY
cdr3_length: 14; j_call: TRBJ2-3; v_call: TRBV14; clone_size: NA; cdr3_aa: ASSRQGAGGTDTQY
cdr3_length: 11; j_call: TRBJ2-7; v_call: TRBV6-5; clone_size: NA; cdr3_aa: ASSYPSTHEQY
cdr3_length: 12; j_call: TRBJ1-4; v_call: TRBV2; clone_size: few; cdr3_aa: ASSEESTNEKLF
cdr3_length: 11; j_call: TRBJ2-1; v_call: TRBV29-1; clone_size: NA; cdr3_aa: SGAPSLSHEQF
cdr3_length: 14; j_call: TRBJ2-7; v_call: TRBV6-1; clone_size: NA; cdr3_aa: ASSEGGTSGWYEQY
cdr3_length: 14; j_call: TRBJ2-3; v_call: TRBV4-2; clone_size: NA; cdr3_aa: ASSQGTQKSTDTQY
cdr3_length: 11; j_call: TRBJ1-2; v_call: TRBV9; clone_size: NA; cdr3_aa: ASGRGPTYGYT
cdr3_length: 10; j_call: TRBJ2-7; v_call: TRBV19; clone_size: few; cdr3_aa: ASSVGADEQY
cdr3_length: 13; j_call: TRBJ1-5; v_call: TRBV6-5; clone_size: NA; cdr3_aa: ASSYSLADNQPQH
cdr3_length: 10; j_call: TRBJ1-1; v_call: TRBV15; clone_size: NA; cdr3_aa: ATSGRYTEAF
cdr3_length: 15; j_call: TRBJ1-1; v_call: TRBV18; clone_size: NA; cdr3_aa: ASSPQRAGWMNTEAF